This T cell receptor beta chain is drawn from a study of Tregs in tolerant kidney transplant recipients. V lost 6 bases and J lost 0, with 6 bases in between. CDR3 size: 13 residues. Looked up from germline, CDR1 is MNHNS and CDR2 is SASEGT. Regulatory T cells were sorted from thawed PBMCs rested overnight at 37°C with about 210 IU/ml IL-2. The assay was immunoSEQ multiplex PCR, and TCRdb's table has in-frame clones only and misses some. The table lists fewer than 100,000 clones, 85% to 95% of them singletons. The TCR sequence derives from a human donor who received a combined kidney and bone marrow transplant. V gene TRBV6-1 combines with J gene TRBJ2-1; D is uncertain. The sample in question was Tregs from blood, obtained before the transplant. CDR3 DNA: TGTGCCAGCAGGGAAAACTCCTACAATGAGCAGTTCTTC. It is translated as CASRENSYNEQFF.